Shown below are 9 T cell receptor beta chains from a single sample sequenced in a study of cytomegalovirus exposure and HLA in healthy donors. With 60 Vbeta and 13 Jbeta primers, the PCR was carried out. TCRdb's copy holds only in-frame clones and misses some; the assay was immunoSEQ multiplex PCR. This repertoire shows about 160,000 clones, 79% found once; its top ten account for roughly 6%. Sequencing was carried out using PBMCs. The source of these receptors is a man aged 45-65 years in good health and CMV-seropositive.

CDR3 bases: TGTGCCAGCAGTAAGGACAGGGATCGAGGAAAAAAACTGTTTTTT. Its translation: CASSKDRDRGKKLFF. The chain is built from TRBV2 and TRBJ1-4, with 8 bases that match TRBD1. V was clipped by 5 bases and J by 9 bases; unmatched bases: 11. CDR1 is SNHLY, CDR2 FYNNEI, per germline. CDR3 length: 15 amino acids.

This clone was recorded once. This chain joins TRBV28 and TRBJ2-7; perhaps TRBD1 as D (5 bases). Trimming took 7 bases from V and 1 from J, leaving 8 bases between them. Germline V CDR1 and CDR2: MDHEN, SYDVKM. The CDR3 runs to 12 residues. This chain's CDR3 is CASKPGSYEQYF. In DNA, the CDR3 is TGTGCCAGCAAACCAGGGTCCTACGAGCAGTACTTC.

The chain couples TRBV6-1 to TRBJ1-5; possible D gene TRBD1, 6 bases. V gave up 3 bases and J gave up 0 bases, with 12 bases separating them. The CDR3 contains 16 residues. The V gene's germline CDR1 is MNHNS and CDR2 SASEGT. CDR3 protein: CASSEGGRTSNQPQHF. In DNA, the CDR3 is TGTGCCAGCAGTGAGGGGGGGCGGACTAGCAATCAGCCCCAGCATTTT.

The chain employs TRBV6-1 and TRBJ2-1; 16 bases map to TRBD2. This CDR3 is 17 amino acids long. In germline, CDR1 is MNHNS, CDR2 SASEGT. The ends lost 4 bases at V and 16 bases at J; junction bases unmatched: 16. Written as DNA, the CDR3 is TGTGCCAGCAGTGGCGTATCGGGACTAGCGGGAGGGCCAGGTCTCTTCTTC. Amino acid sequence: CASSGVSGLAGGPGLFF.

This clone was observed a few times. The genes are TRBV10-3 and TRBJ2-5, with TRBD1 identical over 7 bases. Germline lookup yields CDR1 ENHRY and CDR2 SYGVKD. The CDR3 is 13 residues long. V was clipped by 4 bases and J by 2 bases; unmatched bases: 1. The CDR3 region is CAISATGQETQYF. The CDR3 DNA sequence: TGTGCCATCAGTGCGACAGGGCAAGAGACCCAGTACTTC.

The J gene is TRBJ2-5, the V gene TRBV28; the D gene is possibly TRBD2 (6 bases). The germline gives CDR1 MDHEN, CDR2 SYDVKM. Trimming cost V 4 bases and J 7 bases, with 19 bases left between them. The CDR3 is 15 amino acids. Written as DNA, the CDR3 is TGTGCCAGCAGTTACAATGTCGGGGGTGGGTTGACCCAGTACTTC. This gives the protein CASSYNVGGGLTQYF.

The chain is built from TRBV6-6 and TRBJ2-7, with 7 bases fitting TRBD1. Germline V lookup: CDR1 MNHNY, CDR2 SVGAGI (reference sequence). V was clipped by 2 bases and J by 3 bases; unmatched bases: 4. This CDR3 comprises 14 residues. CDR3 region: CASSYPPGGYEQYF. The CDR3 DNA reads as TGTGCCAGCAGTTACCCCCCAGGGGGCTACGAGCAGTACTTC.

The rearrangement links TRBV5-6 to TRBJ1-5; TRBD1 matches at 7 bases. The trim removed 1 base at V and 2 bases at J, leaving 9 bases unmatched. The CDR3 has 17 residues. CDR1 is SGHDT and CDR2 is YYEEEE in the germline V gene. The CDR3 bases are TGTGCCAGCAGCTTGAGGTCAGGGGGATGGGGCAATCAGCCCCAGCATTTT. It encodes CASSLRSGGWGNQPQHF.

The chain links TRBV10-3 to TRBJ2-3, with TRBD1 identical over 7 bases. The CDR3 loop spans 14 amino acids. In germline, CDR1 is ENHRY, CDR2 SYGVKD. With 3 bases clipped from V and 4 bases from J, the junction kept 4 bases outside the gene matches. In DNA, the CDR3 is TGTGCCATCAGTGATGCGCAGGGGGCAGATACGCAGTATTTT. The encoded protein is CAISDAQGADTQYF.